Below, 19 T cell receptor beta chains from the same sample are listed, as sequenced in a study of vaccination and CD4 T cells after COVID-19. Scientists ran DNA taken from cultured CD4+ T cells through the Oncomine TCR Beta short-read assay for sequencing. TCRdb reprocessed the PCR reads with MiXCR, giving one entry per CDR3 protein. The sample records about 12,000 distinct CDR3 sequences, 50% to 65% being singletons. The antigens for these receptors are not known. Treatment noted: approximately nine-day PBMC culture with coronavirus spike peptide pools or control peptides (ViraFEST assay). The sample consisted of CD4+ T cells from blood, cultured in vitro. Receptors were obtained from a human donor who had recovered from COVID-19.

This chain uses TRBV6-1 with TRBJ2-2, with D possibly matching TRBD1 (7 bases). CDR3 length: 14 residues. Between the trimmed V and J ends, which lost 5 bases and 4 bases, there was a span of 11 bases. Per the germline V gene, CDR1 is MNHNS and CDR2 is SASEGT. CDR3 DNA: TGTGCCAGCAGTCAGGGGGAGGCCACCGGGGAGCTGTTTTTT. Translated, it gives CASSQGEATGELFF.

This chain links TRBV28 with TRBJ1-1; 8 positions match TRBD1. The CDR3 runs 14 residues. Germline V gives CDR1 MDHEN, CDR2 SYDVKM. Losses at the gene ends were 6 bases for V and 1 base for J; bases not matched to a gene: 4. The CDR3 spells CASRLGQGNTEAFF. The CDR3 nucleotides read TGTGCCAGCAGACTTGGACAGGGGAACACTGAAGCTTTCTTT.

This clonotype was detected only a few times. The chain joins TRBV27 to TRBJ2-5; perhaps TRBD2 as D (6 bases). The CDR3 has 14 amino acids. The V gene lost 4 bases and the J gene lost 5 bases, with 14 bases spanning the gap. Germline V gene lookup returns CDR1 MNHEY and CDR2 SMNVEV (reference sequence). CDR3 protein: CASSSAKAGETQYF. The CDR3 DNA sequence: TGTGCCAGCAGTTCCGCTAAGGCGGGGGAGACCCAGTACTTC.

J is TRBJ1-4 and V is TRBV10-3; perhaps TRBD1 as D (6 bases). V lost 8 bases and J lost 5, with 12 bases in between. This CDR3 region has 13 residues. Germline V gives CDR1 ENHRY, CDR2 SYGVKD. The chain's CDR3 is CAIGRDKNEKLFF. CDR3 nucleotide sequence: TGTGCCATCGGCCGGGACAAGAATGAAAAACTGTTTTTT.

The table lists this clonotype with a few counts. The CDR3 nucleotides are TGCGCCAGCAGCTTGGGCTATGGCTACACCTTC. It yields the protein CASSLGYGYTF. The chain has TRBV5-1 and TRBJ1-2; D is undetermined. V was pared by 0 bases and J by 4 bases, with 1 base between. Per germline, CDR1 SGHRS and CDR2 YFSETQ. The CDR3 runs 11 residues.

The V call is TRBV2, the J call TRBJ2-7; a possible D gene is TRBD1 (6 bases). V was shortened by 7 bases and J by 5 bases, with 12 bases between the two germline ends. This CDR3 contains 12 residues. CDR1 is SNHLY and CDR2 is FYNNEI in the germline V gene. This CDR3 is CASTRDINEQYF. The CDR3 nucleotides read TGTGCCAGCACCAGGGACATTAACGAGCAGTACTTC.

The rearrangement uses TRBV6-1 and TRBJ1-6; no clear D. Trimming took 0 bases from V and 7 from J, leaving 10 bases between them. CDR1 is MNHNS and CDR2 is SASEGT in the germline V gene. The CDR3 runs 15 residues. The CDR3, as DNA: TGTGCCAGCAGTGAAGCGAGGATGGGCAATTCACCCCTCCACTTT. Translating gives CASSEARMGNSPLHF.

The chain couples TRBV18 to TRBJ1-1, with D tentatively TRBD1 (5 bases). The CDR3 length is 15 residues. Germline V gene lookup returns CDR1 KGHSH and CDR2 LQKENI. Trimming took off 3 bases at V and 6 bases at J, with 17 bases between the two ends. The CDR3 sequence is CASSPNRDLSSEAFF. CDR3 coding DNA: TGTGCCAGCTCACCGAACCGGGACCTCTCGTCTGAAGCTTTCTTT.

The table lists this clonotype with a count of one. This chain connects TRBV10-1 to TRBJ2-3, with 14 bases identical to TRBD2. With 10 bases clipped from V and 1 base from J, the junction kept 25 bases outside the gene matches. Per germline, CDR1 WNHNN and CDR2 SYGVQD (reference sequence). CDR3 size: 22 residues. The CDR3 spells CATNTQGTSGRFGSKGTDTQYF. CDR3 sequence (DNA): TGCGCCACAAATACACAGGGGACTAGCGGGAGATTTGGCTCTAAGGGCACAGATACGCAGTATTTT.

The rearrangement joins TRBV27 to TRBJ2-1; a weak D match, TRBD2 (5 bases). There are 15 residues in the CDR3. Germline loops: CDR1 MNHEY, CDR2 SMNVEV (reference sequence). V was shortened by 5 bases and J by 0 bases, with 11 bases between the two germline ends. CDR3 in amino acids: CASSPRRGSYNEQFF. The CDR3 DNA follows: TGTGCCAGCAGTCCCCGTCGGGGCTCCTACAATGAGCAGTTCTTC.

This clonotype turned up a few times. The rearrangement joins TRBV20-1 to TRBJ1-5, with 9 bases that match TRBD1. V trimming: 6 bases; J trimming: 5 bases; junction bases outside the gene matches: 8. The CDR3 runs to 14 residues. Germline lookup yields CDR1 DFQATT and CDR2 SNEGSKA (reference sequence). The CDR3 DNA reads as TGCAGTGCCCGCCTGAGACAGGGGGATCAGCCCCAGCATTTT. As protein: CSARLRQGDQPQHF.

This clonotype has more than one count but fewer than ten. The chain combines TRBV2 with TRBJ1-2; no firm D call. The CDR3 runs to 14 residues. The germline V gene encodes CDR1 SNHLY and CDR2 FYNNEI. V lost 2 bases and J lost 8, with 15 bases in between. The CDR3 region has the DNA TGTGCCAGCAGTGAATCGGGGTCTTATCGCGGCTACACCTTC. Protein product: CASSESGSYRGYTF. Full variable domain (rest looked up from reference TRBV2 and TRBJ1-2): EPEVTQTPSHQVTQMGQEVILRCVPISNHLYFYWYRQILGQKVEFLVSFYNNEISEKSEIFDDQFSVERPDGSNFTLKIRSTKLEDSAMYFCASSESGSYRGYTFGSGTRLTVV.

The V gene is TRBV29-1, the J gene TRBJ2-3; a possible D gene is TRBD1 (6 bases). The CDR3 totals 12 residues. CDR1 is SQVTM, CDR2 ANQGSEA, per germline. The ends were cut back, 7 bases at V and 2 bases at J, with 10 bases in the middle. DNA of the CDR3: TGCAGCGCCAGGGACAACACAGATACGCAGTATTTT. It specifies CSARDNTDTQYF.

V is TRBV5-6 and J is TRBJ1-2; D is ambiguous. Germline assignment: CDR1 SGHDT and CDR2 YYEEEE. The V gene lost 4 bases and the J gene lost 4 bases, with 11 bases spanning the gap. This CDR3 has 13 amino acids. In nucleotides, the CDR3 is TGTGCCAGCAGCCGCTTTGGTAGCTATGGCTACACCTTC. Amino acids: CASSRFGSYGYTF. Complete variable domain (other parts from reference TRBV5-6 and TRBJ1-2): DAGVTQSPTHLIKTRGQQVTLRCSPKSGHDTVSWYQQALGQGPQFIFQYYEEEERQRGNFPDRFSGHQFPNYSSELNVNALLLGDSALYLCASSRFGSYGYTFGSGTRLTVV.

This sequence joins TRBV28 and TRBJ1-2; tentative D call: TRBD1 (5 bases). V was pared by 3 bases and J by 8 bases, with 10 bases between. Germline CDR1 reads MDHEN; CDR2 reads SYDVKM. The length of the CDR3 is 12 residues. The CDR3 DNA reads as TGTGCCAGCAGTTTGCGCCAGGGCGGCTACACCTTC. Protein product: CASSLRQGGYTF.

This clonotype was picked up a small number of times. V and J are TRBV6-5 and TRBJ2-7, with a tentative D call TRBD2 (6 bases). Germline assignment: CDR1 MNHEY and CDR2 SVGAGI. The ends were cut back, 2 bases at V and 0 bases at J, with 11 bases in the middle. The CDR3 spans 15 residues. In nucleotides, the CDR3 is TGTGCCAGCAGTTACGGGAGGAAAATCTCCTACGAGCAGTACTTC. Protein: CASSYGRKISYEQYF.

CDR3 DNA sequence: TGTGCCAGCAGCTTCCCAGCGCAAGAGACCCAGTACTTC. As protein: CASSFPAQETQYF. The rearrangement links TRBV7-9 to TRBJ2-5; D is unresolved. V lost 3 bases, J lost 2 bases, and 7 bases lay in between. The CDR3 sequence is 13 residues long. Germline-derived CDR1 and CDR2 are SEHNR and FQNEAQ (reference sequence).

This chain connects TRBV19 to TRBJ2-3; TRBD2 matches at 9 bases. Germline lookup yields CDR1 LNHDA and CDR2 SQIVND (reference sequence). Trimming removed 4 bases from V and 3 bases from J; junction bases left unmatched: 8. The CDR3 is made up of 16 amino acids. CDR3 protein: CASSNRAGGFTDTQYF. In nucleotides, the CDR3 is TGTGCCAGTAGTAACCGAGCGGGAGGATTTACAGATACGCAGTATTTT.

CDR3 bases: TGTGCCACCAGCAGAGAAGGCTACAGGGGGCCATCGGAAGCTTTCTTT. It translates to CATSREGYRGPSEAFF. The rearrangement joins TRBV15 to TRBJ1-1; 9 bases line up with TRBD1. V lost 0 bases, J lost 8 bases, and 10 bases stayed unmatched. Germline assignment: CDR1 LNHNV and CDR2 YYDKDF (reference sequence). The CDR3 loop spans 16 amino acids.